This T cell receptor beta chain was profiled in a study of cytomegalovirus exposure and HLA in healthy donors. Looking at the study overall: Researchers found that about 82% of over 350 genotyped donors fell within the Caucasian-associated ancestry cluster.

The CDR3 extends over 16 amino acids. Trimming removed 1 base from V and 0 bases from J; junction bases left unmatched: 4. The germline V gene encodes CDR1 SGHDT and CDR2 YYEEEE. Findings and caveats of the study: In vitro experiments confirmed that three CMV-associated chains were specific for CMV antigens.

With regard to this clone: The antigen is undetermined.

PCR primers comprised 60 Vbeta and 13 Jbeta primers. The method was immunoSEQ multiplex PCR; TCRdb's version includes in-frame clones alone and lacks a portion of them. The sample lists fewer than 75,000 clones; around 85% were seen once. The chain carries TRBV5-6 and TRBJ2-1; 7 bases match TRBD1. The sequenced sample was PBMCs. The TCR comes from a woman in her twenties or thirties in good health and CMV-seronegative. CDR3: CASSLFRDSSYNEQFF. The CDR3 coding sequence is TGTGCCAGCAGCTTGTTCCGGGACAGCTCCTACAATGAGCAGTTCTTC.